This record concerns one TCR beta chain sequence. Clones were sequenced by immunoSEQ multiplex PCR, and TCRdb holds only the in-frame ones, with some missing. The sample holds about 74,000 clones; about 83% are singletons and the top ten take over 35%. The CDR3 length is 17 residues. V was pared by 4 bases and J by 7 bases, with 14 bases of the junction left unmatched. Germline values: CDR1 SGHAT, CDR2 FQNNGV. This entry is derived from a study of blood T cell repertoires in COVID-19. The chain recombines TRBV11-2 with TRBJ2-1, with 9 bases fitting TRBD2. The sequenced sample was peripheral blood. This sequence originates from a man between 70 and 80 years old with acute or convalescent COVID-19. The CDR3 loop is CASSSPRPGLAGNEQFF. CDR3 nucleotide sequence: TGTGCCAGCAGCTCACCACGCCCGGGACTAGCTGGAAATGAGCAGTTCTTC.